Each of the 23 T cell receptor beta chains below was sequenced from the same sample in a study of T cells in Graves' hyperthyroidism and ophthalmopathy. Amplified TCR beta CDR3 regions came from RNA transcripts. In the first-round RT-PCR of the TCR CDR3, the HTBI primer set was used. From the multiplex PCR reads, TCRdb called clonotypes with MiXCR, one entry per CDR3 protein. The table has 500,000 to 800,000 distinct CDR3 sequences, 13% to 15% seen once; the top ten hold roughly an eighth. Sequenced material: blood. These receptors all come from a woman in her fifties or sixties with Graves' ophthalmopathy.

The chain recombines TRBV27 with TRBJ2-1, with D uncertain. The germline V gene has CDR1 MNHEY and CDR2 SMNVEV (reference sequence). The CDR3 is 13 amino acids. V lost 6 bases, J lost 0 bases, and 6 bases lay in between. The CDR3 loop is CASRRISYNEQFF. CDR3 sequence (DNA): TGTGCCAGCAGGAGGATCTCCTACAATGAGCAGTTCTTC.

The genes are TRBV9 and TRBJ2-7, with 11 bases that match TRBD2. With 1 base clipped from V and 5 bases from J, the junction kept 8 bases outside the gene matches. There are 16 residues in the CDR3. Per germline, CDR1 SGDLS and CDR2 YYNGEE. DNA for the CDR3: TGTGCCAGCAGCGTATTAGCGGGAGGGCCGATGGACGAGCAGTACTTC. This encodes CASSVLAGGPMDEQYF.

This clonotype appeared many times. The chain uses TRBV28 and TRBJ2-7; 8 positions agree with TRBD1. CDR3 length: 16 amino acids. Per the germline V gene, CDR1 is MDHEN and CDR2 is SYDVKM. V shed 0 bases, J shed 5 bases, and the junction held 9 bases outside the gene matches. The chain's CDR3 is CASSLWGAGGLNEQYF. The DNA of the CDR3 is TGTGCCAGCAGTTTATGGGGGGCAGGGGGCCTCAACGAGCAGTACTTC.

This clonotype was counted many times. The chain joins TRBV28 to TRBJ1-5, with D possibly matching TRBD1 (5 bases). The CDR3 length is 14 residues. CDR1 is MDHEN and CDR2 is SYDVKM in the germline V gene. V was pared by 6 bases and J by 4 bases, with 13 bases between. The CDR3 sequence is CASRPGTENQPQHF. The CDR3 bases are TGTGCCAGCAGACCCGGGACCGAGAATCAGCCCCAGCATTTT.

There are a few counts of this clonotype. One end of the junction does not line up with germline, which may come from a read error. The CDR3 loop is CASGLNRDTEAFF. As DNA, the CDR3 is TGTGCCAGCGGCTTAAACAGGGACACTGAAGCTTTCTTT. The chain combines TRBV7-3 with TRBJ1-1, with a possible D match to TRBD1 (6 bases). Germline V gene lookup returns CDR1 SGHTA and CDR2 FQGTGA. CDR3 size: 13 residues.

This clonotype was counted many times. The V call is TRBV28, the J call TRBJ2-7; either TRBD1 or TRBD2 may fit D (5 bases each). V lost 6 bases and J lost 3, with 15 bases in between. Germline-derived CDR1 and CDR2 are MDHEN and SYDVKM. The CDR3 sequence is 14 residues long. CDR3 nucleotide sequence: TGTGCCAGCAGACTCGGGACGGACGACTACGAGCAGTACTTC. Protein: CASRLGTDDYEQYF.

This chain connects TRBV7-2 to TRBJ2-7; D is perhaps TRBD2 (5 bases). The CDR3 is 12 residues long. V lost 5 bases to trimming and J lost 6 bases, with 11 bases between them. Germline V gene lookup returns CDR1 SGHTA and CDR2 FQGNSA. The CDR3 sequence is CASSTPAGEQYF. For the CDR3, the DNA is TGTGCCAGCAGCACACCTGCGGGCGAGCAGTACTTC.

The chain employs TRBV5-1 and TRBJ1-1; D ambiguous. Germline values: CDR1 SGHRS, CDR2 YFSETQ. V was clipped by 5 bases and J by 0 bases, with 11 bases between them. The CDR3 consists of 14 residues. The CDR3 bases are TGCGCCAGCAGGCAGACACCTATGAACACTGAAGCTTTCTTT. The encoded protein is CASRQTPMNTEAFF.

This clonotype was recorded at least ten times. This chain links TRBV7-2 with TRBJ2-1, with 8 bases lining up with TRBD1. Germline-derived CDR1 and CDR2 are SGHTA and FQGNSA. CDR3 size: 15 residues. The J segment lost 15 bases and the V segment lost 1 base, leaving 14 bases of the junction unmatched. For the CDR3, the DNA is TGTGCCAGCAGCTTAGGGCGACCCGACAGGGGAGACGGGTTCTTC. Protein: CASSLGRPDRGDGFF.

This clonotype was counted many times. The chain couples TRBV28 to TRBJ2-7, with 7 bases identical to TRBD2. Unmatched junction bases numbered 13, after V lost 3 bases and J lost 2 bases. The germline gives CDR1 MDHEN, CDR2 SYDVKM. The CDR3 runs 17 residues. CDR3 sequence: CASSFSGLAGSTYEQYF. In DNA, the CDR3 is TGTGCCAGCAGTTTTAGCGGGTTAGCGGGTTCGACCTACGAGCAGTACTTC.

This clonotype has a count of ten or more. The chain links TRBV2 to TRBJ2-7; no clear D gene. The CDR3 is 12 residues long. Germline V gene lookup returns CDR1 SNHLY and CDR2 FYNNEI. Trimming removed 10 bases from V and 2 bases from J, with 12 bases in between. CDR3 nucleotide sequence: TGTGCCACTTCGGTACTTACCTACGAGCAGTACTTC. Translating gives CATSVLTYEQYF.

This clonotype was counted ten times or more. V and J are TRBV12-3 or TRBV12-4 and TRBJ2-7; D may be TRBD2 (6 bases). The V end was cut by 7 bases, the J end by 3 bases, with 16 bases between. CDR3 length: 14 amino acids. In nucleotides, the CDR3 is TGTGCCAGCACCGGGGGACTGCTGTACTACGAGCAGTACTTC. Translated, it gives CASTGGLLYYEQYF.

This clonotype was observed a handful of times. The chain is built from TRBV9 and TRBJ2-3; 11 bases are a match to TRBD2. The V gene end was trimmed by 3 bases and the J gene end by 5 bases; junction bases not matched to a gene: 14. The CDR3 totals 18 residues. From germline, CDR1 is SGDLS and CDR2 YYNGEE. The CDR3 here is CASSAQILAGAERDTQYF. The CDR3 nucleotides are TGTGCCAGCAGCGCCCAGATACTAGCGGGAGCAGAGAGAGATACGCAGTATTTT.

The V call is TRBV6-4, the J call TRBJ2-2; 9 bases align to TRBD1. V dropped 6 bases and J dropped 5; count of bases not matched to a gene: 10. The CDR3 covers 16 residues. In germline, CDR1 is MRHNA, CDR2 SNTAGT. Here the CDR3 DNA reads TGTGCCAGCAGAGACGGACAGGGGTTAAAGACCGGGGAGCTGTTTTTT. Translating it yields CASRDGQGLKTGELFF.

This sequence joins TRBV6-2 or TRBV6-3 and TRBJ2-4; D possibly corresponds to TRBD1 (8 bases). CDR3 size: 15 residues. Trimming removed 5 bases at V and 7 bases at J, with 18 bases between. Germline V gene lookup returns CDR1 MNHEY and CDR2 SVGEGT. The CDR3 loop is CASSQQGDYWNIQYF. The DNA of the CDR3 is TGTGCCAGCAGTCAACAGGGGGACTATTGGAACATTCAGTACTTC.

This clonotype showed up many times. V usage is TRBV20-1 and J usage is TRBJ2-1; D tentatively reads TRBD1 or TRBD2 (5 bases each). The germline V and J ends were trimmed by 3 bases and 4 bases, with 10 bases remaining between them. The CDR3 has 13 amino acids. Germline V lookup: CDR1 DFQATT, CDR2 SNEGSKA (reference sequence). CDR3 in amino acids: CSASRDPYNEQFF. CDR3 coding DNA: TGCAGTGCTAGCCGGGACCCTTACAATGAGCAGTTCTTC.

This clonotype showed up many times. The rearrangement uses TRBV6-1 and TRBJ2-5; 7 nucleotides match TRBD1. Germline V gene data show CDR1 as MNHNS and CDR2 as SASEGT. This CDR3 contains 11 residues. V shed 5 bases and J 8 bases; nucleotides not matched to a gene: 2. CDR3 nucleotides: TGTGCCAGCAGTAGACAGGGCACCCAGTACTTC. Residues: CASSRQGTQYF.

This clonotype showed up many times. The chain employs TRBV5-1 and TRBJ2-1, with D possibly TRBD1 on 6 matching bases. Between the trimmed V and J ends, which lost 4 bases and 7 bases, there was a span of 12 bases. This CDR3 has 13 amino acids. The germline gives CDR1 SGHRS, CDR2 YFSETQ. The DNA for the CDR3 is TGCGCCAGCAGCCTTGAGCAGGGGAATGAGCAGTTCTTC. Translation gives CASSLEQGNEQFF.

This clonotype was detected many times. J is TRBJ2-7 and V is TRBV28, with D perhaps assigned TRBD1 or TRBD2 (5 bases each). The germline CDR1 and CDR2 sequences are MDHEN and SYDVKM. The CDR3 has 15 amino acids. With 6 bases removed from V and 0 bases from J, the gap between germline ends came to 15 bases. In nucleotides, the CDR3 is TGTGCCAGCAGCAACCTGGGGGATGCCTCCTACGAGCAGTACTTC. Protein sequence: CASSNLGDASYEQYF.

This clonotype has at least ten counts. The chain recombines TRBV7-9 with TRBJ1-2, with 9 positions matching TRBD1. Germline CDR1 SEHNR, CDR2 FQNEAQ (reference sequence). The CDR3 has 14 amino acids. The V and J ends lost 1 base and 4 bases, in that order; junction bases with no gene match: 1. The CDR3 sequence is CASSLGTGAYGYTF. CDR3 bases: TGTGCCAGCAGCTTAGGGACAGGGGCCTATGGCTACACCTTC.

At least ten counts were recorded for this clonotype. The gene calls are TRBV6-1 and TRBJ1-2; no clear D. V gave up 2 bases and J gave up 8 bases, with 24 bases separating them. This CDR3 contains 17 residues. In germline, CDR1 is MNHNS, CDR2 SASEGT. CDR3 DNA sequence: TGTGCCAGCAGTGAAAACGGGTCGAGGCAGGAACTAAGAGGCTACACCTTC. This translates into CASSENGSRQELRGYTF.

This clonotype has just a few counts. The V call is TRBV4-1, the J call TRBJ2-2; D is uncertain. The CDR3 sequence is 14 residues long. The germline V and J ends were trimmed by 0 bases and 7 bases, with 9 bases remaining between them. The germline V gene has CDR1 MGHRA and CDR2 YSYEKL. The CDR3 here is CASSQDRFGGELFF. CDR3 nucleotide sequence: TGCGCCAGCAGCCAAGATAGGTTCGGCGGGGAGCTGTTTTTT.

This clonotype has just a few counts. The CDR3 coding sequence is TGTGCCAGCAGCGTAGTGGGGCGTGGGGAGACCCAGTACTTC. Translation gives CASSVVGRGETQYF. This rearrangement joins TRBV9 to TRBJ2-5; D is perhaps TRBD1 (5 bases). Germline loops: CDR1 SGDLS, CDR2 YYNGEE. The CDR3 is 14 residues long. V was cut by 0 bases and J by 5 bases, with 11 bases left in between.